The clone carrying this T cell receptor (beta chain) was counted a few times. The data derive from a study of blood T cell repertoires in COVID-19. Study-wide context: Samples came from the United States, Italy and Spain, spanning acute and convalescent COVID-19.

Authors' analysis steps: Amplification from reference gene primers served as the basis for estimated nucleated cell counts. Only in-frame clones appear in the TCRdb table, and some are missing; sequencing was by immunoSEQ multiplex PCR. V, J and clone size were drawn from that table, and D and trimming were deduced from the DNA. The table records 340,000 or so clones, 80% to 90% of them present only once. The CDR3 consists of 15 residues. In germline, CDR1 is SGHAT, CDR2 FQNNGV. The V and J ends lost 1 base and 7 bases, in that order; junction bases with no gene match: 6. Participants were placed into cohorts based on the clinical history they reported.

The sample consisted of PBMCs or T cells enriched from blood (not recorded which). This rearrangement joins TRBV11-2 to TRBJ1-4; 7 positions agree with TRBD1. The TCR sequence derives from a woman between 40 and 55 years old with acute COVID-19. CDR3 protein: CASSLGGGLVEKLFF. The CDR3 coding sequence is TGTGCCAGCAGCTTAGGAGGGGGCTTGGTTGAAAAACTGTTTTTT.